The T cell receptor beta chain described here comes from a study of CD8 T cells in Susac syndrome. The authors sequenced TCR beta from blood CD8+ and CD4+ T cells. Healthy donors served as the controls. They were matched for age and sex. Negative isolation was applied to CD8+ and CD4+ T cells, and FACS enrichment was applied to TEMRA cells. cDNA came from around 0.5 to 1 ug RNA primed by random hexamers. The method of amplification for TCR beta CDR3 was immunoSEQ multiplex PCR, covering 54 Vbeta and 13 Jbeta. TCRdb ran MiXCR on the immunoSEQ multiplex PCR reads and lists one entry per CDR3 protein. The table records 95,000 or so distinct CDR3 sequences, roughly 91% of them present only once. This CDR3 region has 14 residues. Per the germline V gene, CDR1 is LNHNV and CDR2 is YYDKDF (reference sequence). V dropped 5 bases and J dropped 5; count of bases not matched to a gene: 9.

The chain joins TRBV15 to TRBJ2-7; 7 nucleotides align to TRBD1. The clonotype comes from a human donor in good health. The sample comprised CD8+ T cells from PBMCs. Here the CDR3 reads CATSGPRGLDEQYF. CDR3 DNA sequence: TGTGCCACCAGCGGCCCGAGGGGGCTGGACGAGCAGTACTTC.